The subject of this entry is one T cell receptor beta chain. Treatment denoted: around 19 received Ad26.COV2.S at low or high dose, single or two shots; roughly five received placebo; per-sample allocation not given. Specimens were obtained on day 63 following the first vaccine or placebo injection. Data came from immunoSEQ multiplex PCR; TCRdb stores just in-frame clones and leaves some out. The table has hundreds of thousands of clones, roughly 90% seen once. The data originate from a study of Ad26.COV2.S vaccination and SARS-CoV-2 variants. Trimming took 0 bases from V and 9 from J, leaving 15 bases between them. Germline CDR1 reads LGHNA; CDR2 reads YSLEER. The length of the CDR3 is 15 residues.

The sequencing here drew on peripheral blood, taken in a trial of Ad26.COV2.S vaccine versus placebo. This clonotype originated in a person between 18 and 60 years old who received the Ad26.COV2.S COVID-19 vaccine or a placebo. The J gene is TRBJ1-5, the V gene TRBV4-3, with a weak D call TRBD1 (5 bases). CDR3 amino acids: CASSQDRGRTGPQHF. The CDR3 DNA follows: TGCGCCAGCAGCCAAGATAGGGGCAGGACTGGGCCCCAGCATTTT.